This T cell receptor beta chain is from a study of blood T cell repertoires in COVID-19. Germline CDR1 reads LNHDA; CDR2 reads SQIVND (reference sequence). The CDR3 loop spans 16 amino acids. V lost 0 bases to trimming and J lost 7 bases; unmatched junction nucleotides: 10. Under the authors' procedure: Nucleated cell number was recorded as an estimate derived from reference gene primer amplification. Sequenced by immunoSEQ multiplex PCR; TCRdb stores in-frame clones only, minus some. The DNA gave D and trimming, while V, J and clone size come from that table. This table has approximately 480,000 clones, about nine tenths appearing once. Across roughly 25 US areas, participants ranged in age from about 18 to 100 years. All recovered Cohort 3 donors got two negative PCRs, got clearance, or saw symptom resolution.

This sequence joins TRBV19 and TRBJ1-2, with 8 bases lining up with TRBD1. The receptor's source is a young woman who had recovered from COVID-19. What was sequenced was PBMCs or T cells enriched from blood (not recorded which). DNA of the CDR3: TGTGCCAGTAGTATAGAGGGGGACAGGCCACGGAGTGGCTACACCTTC. The encoded protein is CASSIEGDRPRSGYTF.